This T cell receptor beta chain is drawn from a study of cytomegalovirus exposure and HLA in healthy donors listed by TCRdb under 2017. About the investigation overall: According to an earlier analysis of around 600 of the donors, 150 million to 200 million T cells yielded roughly 110 million unique TCR beta sequences and approximately 300 Gb of sequence data. The number of donors typed differed by locus, with 629-630 for A, B, C, DRB1 and DQB1, over 500 for DQA1, 600 to 610 for DPA1, and 472 for DPB1. Rather than drawing on any new phenotypic data, the later analysis identified candidate immune exposures from TCR beta sequences and the way those sequences occurred across donors. Across 398 genotyped donors of the cohort, an average of about 220,000 unique TCR beta nucleotide sequences per donor were sequenced, and 15% to 20% of those sequences were non-productive. To study patterns of TCR occurrence, a later analysis re-analyzed previously published TCR beta repertoires from more than 550 donors and added high-resolution HLA genotyping. About 330 gigabases of sequencing data and tens of millions of unique TCR sequences made up an early release that covered over 550 HLA-typed donors. To predict cytomegalovirus infection status, the study combined high-throughput TCR immunosequencing, statistical association of individual TCRs with disease status, and machine learning. About 5 DR-DQ haplotypes were handled as single units for association and clustering, since linkage in the cohort was strong. Donor age, sex, ethnicity and CMV serostatus were compiled alongside the repertoire data. The study was designed to test whether signatures of past pathogen exposure could be identified by cataloging public T cell receptors. Along with the approximately 650-subject first cohort, a separate validation cohort of over 90 different subjects was used. The study profiled the T cell repertoires of about 720 subjects by immunosequencing and related them to cytomegalovirus serostatus. To decide whether each TCR beta V gene segment behaved as functional or pseudogenic, an earlier analysis of some 540 of the donors relied on high-throughput TCR beta sequencing. Among the approximately 430 genotyped donors, approximately 81% belonged to the genetic ancestry cluster associated with self-reported Caucasian donors. In a later genetic analysis, genome-wide SNP genotypes for about 60% of the 666 donors were used, and that subset was treated as a discovery cohort. Every repertoire in the discovery cohort had been generated on one and the same sequencing platform. HLA typing included class I and class II loci at four-digit resolution.

About this clone: This receptor's antigen is unknown. No qualities accompany the bases; no much larger clone lies one base away.

The library was produced with the immunoSEQ multiplex PCR assay. A mixture of 60 forward primers for TCR Vbeta segments and 13 reverse primers for TCR Jbeta segments was used in the multiplex PCR. Amplification of the CDR3 region of rearranged TCR beta genes was performed with a multiplex PCR assay on genomic DNA. The amplified TCR beta libraries were sequenced on the Illumina HiSeq System as 87-base-pair reads. Turning to the authors' computational methods: In a later analysis, around 80 million unique TCR beta chains were counted across the approximately 670 repertoires, and around 10 million of these chains were shared by at least two donors. A nearest-neighbor algorithm error-corrected the raw reads and collapsed the reads into unique sequences, merging closely related sequences to remove PCR and sequencing errors. V, D and J gene segments were assigned by aligning CDR3 sequences to IMGT reference sequences. For a sequence to be retained, a match of at least six nucleotides was required to both a V gene segment and a J gene segment. Rearrangements were classified as productive when the CDR3 lacked stop codons and remained in frame with V and J, and all other rearrangements were classified as non-productive. CDR3 was defined by IMGT convention, running from the second conserved V-encoded cysteine to the conserved J-encoded phenylalanine. In an earlier analysis of 587 of the donors, sequences lacking an unambiguous match to a single V gene segment were excluded. An earlier analysis of several hundred of the donors called V segments functional above 56.7% productive rearrangements and segregating when the between-donor standard deviation exceeded 5%. To diagnose cytomegalovirus status from the catalog of TCR beta chain sequences, a statistical classification framework was built. In a later analysis, V and J genes were assigned by comparing TCR nucleotide sequences against IMGT/GENE-DB human TR gene sequences. The TCRdist pipeline was used in a later analysis to assign CDR3 sequences and most-parsimonious VDJ recombination scenarios. In a later analysis, every TCR beta chain was defined by the combination of its CDR3 amino acid sequence and its V-gene family, and reads without a unique V-gene family were dropped. In a later analysis, around 600 highly shared, low-generation-probability nucleotide sequences were removed to address suspected cross-contamination and a sequencing artifact. For each public chain, a later analysis derived a clonal expansion index from normalized ranks of inferred template counts within each repertoire. In a later analysis, generation probabilities were computed with a VDJ recombination model fitted to out-of-frame rearrangements, and the resulting probabilities were checked against IGoR. Hypergeometric tests were used in a later analysis to score TCR-TCR, TCR-HLA and TCR-CMV co-occurrence, with a repertoire-size bias correction applied to the TCR pairs. To estimate false discovery rates, a later analysis permuted the HLA or CMV assignments 20 times. In a later analysis, co-occurring TCRs were grouped with DBSCAN, and TCRdist sequence similarity was added when clustering was performed within HLA-allele-positive subsets. For co-occurrence clustering, repertoires with fewer than 30,000 or more than 120,000 public chains were excluded, along with a handful of repertoires with anomalous nucleotide sharing. TCRdb carries this immuneACCESS record with in-frame sequences only. Its versions omit some clonotypes, under half of them owing to an unresolved V gene in the studies checked, with the rest unexplained. V and J calls plus clone size are reproduced from that table; the DNA served to infer D and trimming. The sample table contains 95,000 to 150,000 clones; only one count was recorded for roughly 80% of them. The ten most abundant clones make up about 0.22% of the sample.

From cysteine to phenylalanine, the CDR3 is 15 amino acids long. Only CDR3 DNA remains: 45 bases, in frame from the first base. V drops 0 bases and J drops 4 bases, leaving 13 bases in between. The germline V gene gives CDR1 as SGHRS and CDR2 as YFSETQ. Overall results and qualifications from the work: In a later analysis, HLA-associated TCR beta chains were found to be more clonally expanded and to have lower generation probabilities than equally common non-associated chains. Some IMGT-functional V segments, including TRBV6-2 and TRBV6-3, could not be told apart with the 87-base-pair reads, so those segments were excluded. A cluster of highly shared sequence variants was judged likely to represent a technical artifact of the sequencing pipeline. The classifier was reported to diagnose cytomegalovirus status with high specificity and sensitivity in both the original and validation cohorts. In a later analysis, TCR association rates were found to vary across HLA loci, with the most associated TCRs seen for DRB1 alleles and the fewest for HLA-C alleles. CMV serostatus was the only immune exposure information available for the cohort. An association between a missense DCLRE1C variant and V-gene and J-gene trimming of TCR beta chains was found in a later genetic analysis and replicated in an independent cohort. A further reported finding was that TCR beta sequences accurately predicted the HLA-A and HLA-B alleles for most subjects in the first cohort. Because counts were too low, 15 to 20 rarely observed V segments, including chromosome 9 orphons, were excluded from the earlier analysis of around 590 of the donors. Linkage disequilibrium might explain the correlated functional status among segregating V segments, but an unknown experimental factor could not be excluded. It was suggested by the authors that the approach could potentially be generalized to other disease states and immunological phenotypes. The study gave a list of about 170 TCR beta chains associated with cytomegalovirus. An earlier analysis of some 560 of the donors showed that most TCR beta V segments appeared in productive rearrangements either about 87% or about 30% of the time, which broadly matched IMGT annotations. Roughly uniform sequencing depth across donors was assumed in presence/absence analyses, although this assumption may not hold. Compared with the roughly 700-donor mean, donors in an Asian-associated ancestry cluster had fewer N-insertions in productive TCRs, according to a later genetic analysis. A later analysis found that most CMV-associated TCR beta chains appeared HLA-restricted, with HLA associations seemingly driven largely by CMV exposure. Because some donors lacked HLA typing at each locus, the association tests relied only on the typed subset. Assigning TCR associations to individual alleles was difficult when HLA alleles, especially DR and DQ, strongly co-occurred. In this cohort, only TCR beta chains were sequenced, and detectable features were limited by the absence of alpha or paired-chain data. Across donors, most TCR sequences were observed very rarely, whereas some public TCRs were present in many individuals. A few of the identified cytomegalovirus-associated TCR beta chains were confirmed in vitro to be specific for cytomegalovirus antigens. At a false discovery rate of 0.05, a later analysis linked around 17,000 TCR beta sequences to specific HLA alleles. In a later analysis, several top co-occurrence clusters were reported to appear linked to parvovirus B19, influenza, CMV and Epstein-Barr virus.

The cohort comprised some 680 healthy bone marrow donors. At the time of sampling, every cohort member was nominally healthy, though immune exposures that went unrecorded were likely present. The donor was CMV seronegative and was included in the group of several hundred seronegative cohort members. A peripheral blood sample was provided by each donor, and peripheral blood mononuclear cells were used for TCR beta sequencing. The Qiagen DNeasy Blood Extraction Kit was used to extract genomic DNA from the blood cell samples. This sequence originates from a middle-aged man in good health and CMV-seronegative. The sequence is built from TRBV5-1 and TRBJ1-2; the D gene cannot be resolved reliably. Sequenced material: PBMCs. The CDR3 protein sequence reads: CASSLAEVPGYGYTF. The nucleotide sequence is given as TGCGCCAGCAGCTTGGCCGAGGTACCTGGCTATGGCTACACCTTC.